This section outlines one T cell receptor (beta chain) sequence together with its context. These data belong to a study of T cell changes during pregnancy in multiple sclerosis. CDR1 is LNHNV and CDR2 is YYDKDF in the germline V gene (reference sequence). The CDR3 has 16 residues. The V and J ends lost 0 bases and 4 bases respectively, with 13 bases between them. Assay: immunoSEQ multiplex PCR; the TCRdb copy retains only in-frame clones and omits some. The table lists 40,000 or so clones, more than 85% of them singletons. The V call is TRBV15, the J call TRBJ2-1, with D maybe TRBD2 (6 bases). The sequencing here drew on CD8+ T cells from peripheral blood mononuclear cells, taken in the third trimester of pregnancy. This sequence originates from a female donor with multiple sclerosis, enrolled in a pregnancy study. CDR3 amino acids: CATSRDRKGGYNEQFF. In DNA, the CDR3 is TGTGCCACCAGCAGAGATCGGAAGGGAGGTTACAATGAGCAGTTCTTC.